These 10 T cell receptor beta chains came from one sample sequenced in a study of cytotoxic CD8 clonotypes in ibrutinib-treated CLL. Profiled with immunoSEQ multiplex PCR; TCRdb holds only in-frame clones, not every one. Here the sample spans fewer than 45,000 clones, roughly three quarters being singletons. The source material was PBMCs, sampled at disease progression, from a patient treated with ibrutinib. The receptors come from a human donor with chronic lymphocytic leukemia.

This chain joins TRBV15 and TRBJ2-7; the D gene is possibly TRBD2 (6 bases). CDR1 and CDR2 from the germline V gene are LNHNV and YYDKDF (reference sequence). V lost 4 bases and J 4 bases, leaving 17 bases between the germline ends. There are 15 residues in the CDR3. CDR3 in DNA: TGTGCCACCAGCACCTCGGAGGAGGGGTGGTACGAGCAGTACTTC. Protein product: CATSTSEEGWYEQYF.

V usage is TRBV2 and J usage is TRBJ1-1; D not resolved. Trimming shortened V by 5 bases and J by 14 bases, and 15 bases separated the two germline ends. This CDR3 has 11 amino acids. The V gene's germline CDR1 is SNHLY and CDR2 FYNNEI. The CDR3 DNA sequence: TGTGCCAGCAGTTACGCCAAACAGAAGTTCTTT. Encoded protein: CASSYAKQKFF.

The CDR3 spells CASSLSLELSSYEQYF. The CDR3 bases are TGTGCCAGCAGCCTGAGTTTGGAGTTAAGCTCCTACGAGCAGTACTTC. This chain links TRBV5-5 with TRBJ2-7; no clear D. CDR1 and CDR2 from the germline V gene are SGHKS and YYEKEE (reference sequence). The CDR3 length is 16 residues. Trimming stripped 4 bases from V and 0 bases from J, with 17 bases between.

This rearrangement joins TRBV18 to TRBJ1-6, with TRBD1 identical over 7 bases. The V gene's germline CDR1 is KGHSH and CDR2 LQKENI. The V gene end was trimmed by 0 bases and the J gene end by 7 bases; junction bases not matched to a gene: 6. The CDR3 is made up of 16 amino acids. The CDR3 protein is CASSPPARDSNSPLHF. Written as DNA, the CDR3 is TGTGCCAGCTCACCACCGGCCCGGGACAGCAATTCACCCCTCCACTTT.

The chain has TRBV6-5 and TRBJ1-4; weak D call: TRBD1 (6 bases). CDR3 length: 14 amino acids. V gave up 4 bases and J gave up 6 bases, with 12 bases separating them. Germline CDR1 is MNHEY and CDR2 is SVGAGI. CDR3 region: CASSSRGFDEKLFF. Written as DNA, the CDR3 is TGTGCCAGCAGTTCCAGGGGTTTCGATGAAAAACTGTTTTTT.

This clone was seen more than once but under ten times. This chain joins TRBV4-1 and TRBJ2-2; D is possibly TRBD1 or TRBD2 (5 bases each). V dropped 5 bases and J dropped 5 bases, with 21 bases sitting between them. Germline V CDR1 and CDR2: MGHRA, YSYEKL. This CDR3 contains 17 residues. The CDR3 spells CASSESRGRARTGELFF. The CDR3 DNA reads TGCGCCAGCAGCGAGAGTCGGGGCAGGGCTCGGACCGGGGAGCTGTTTTTT.

This clone was detected once. The V gene is TRBV6-5, the J gene TRBJ2-5, with D hard to call. Trimming took 6 bases from V and 5 from J, leaving 19 bases between them. Germline assignment: CDR1 MNHEY and CDR2 SVGAGI. The CDR3 is 15 residues long. The chain's CDR3 is CASSILGTARETQYF. The CDR3 DNA follows: TGTGCCAGCAGCATACTCGGCACGGCCAGGGAGACCCAGTACTTC.

The chain is built from TRBV4-2 and TRBJ1-1; tentatively, D is TRBD1 (5 bases). This CDR3 is built from 16 residues. Germline V gene lookup returns CDR1 LGHNA and CDR2 YNFKEQ. V gave up 1 base and J gave up 0 bases, with 12 bases separating them. The CDR3 DNA is TGTGCCAGCAGCCAAGCGACGGGGACGTTGAACACTGAAGCTTTCTTT. Protein product: CASSQATGTLNTEAFF.

V and J are TRBV10-1 and TRBJ2-5; 10 positions match TRBD2. Losses at the gene ends were 3 bases for V and 5 bases for J; bases not matched to a gene: 9. CDR3 length: 16 amino acids. Germline CDR1 is WNHNN and CDR2 is SYGVQD (reference sequence). Here the CDR3 reads CASSDPGLALGETQYF. CDR3 bases: TGCGCCAGCAGTGACCCGGGACTAGCGTTGGGGGAGACCCAGTACTTC.

The CDR3 nucleotides read TGTGCCAGCACCCCCCGGCTAGGGTGGGCCAATGAGCAGTTCTTC. Amino acids: CASTPRLGWANEQFF. The genes are TRBV7-9 and TRBJ2-1; D remains ambiguous. V was pared by 7 bases and J by 6 bases, with 19 bases between. Germline CDR1 SEHNR, CDR2 FQNEAQ (reference sequence). CDR3 size: 15 residues.